What follows are 27 T cell receptor beta chains derived from one specimen sequenced in a study of blood T cell repertoires in COVID-19. Clones were sequenced by immunoSEQ multiplex PCR, and TCRdb holds only the in-frame ones, with some missing. Of 190,000 or so clones listed, just under 90% are singletons. The sequencing sample was made of peripheral blood. These receptors all come from a woman under 30 who had recovered from COVID-19.

V is TRBV19 and J is TRBJ1-1; possibly TRBD1 for D (5 bases). V was cut by 7 bases and J by 3 bases, with 18 bases left in between. This CDR3 has 15 residues. Germline V gene lookup returns CDR1 LNHDA and CDR2 SQIVND (reference sequence). CDR3 protein: CASTPLGGRHTEAFF. In DNA form, the CDR3 reads TGTGCCAGTACCCCCCTCGGGGGACGGCACACTGAAGCTTTCTTT.

This clone was counted a single time. The chain recombines TRBV19 with TRBJ1-3; possible D gene TRBD1, 6 bases. The V end lost 0 bases, the J end lost 7 bases, and 19 bases lay between the germline ends. The CDR3 loop spans 17 amino acids. The germline CDR1 and CDR2 sequences are LNHDA and SQIVND (reference sequence). The CDR3 DNA sequence: TGTGCCAGTAGTATAGAGGCCTCCGGGACAAGGAGTAACACCATATATTTT. Translation gives CASSIEASGTRSNTIYF.

The genes are TRBV7-2 and TRBJ2-2; TRBD2 might be the D (5 bases). Trimming shortened V by 5 bases and J by 8 bases, and 12 bases separated the two germline ends. This CDR3 spans 13 amino acids. Germline V lookup: CDR1 SGHTA, CDR2 FQGNSA. In DNA form, the CDR3 reads TGTGCCAGCAGCGCCCACGGGAAGGGGGAGCTGTTTTTT. It encodes CASSAHGKGELFF. The entire variable domain, with the rest obtained from reference TRBV7-2 and TRBJ2-2, is as follows: GAGVSQSPSNKVTEKGKDVELRCDPISGHTALYWYRQSLGQGLEFLIYFQGNSAPDKSGLPSDRFSAERTGGSVSTLTIQRTQQEDSAVYLCASSAHGKGELFFGEGSRLTVL.

CDR3 nucleotides: TGTGCCAGCAGCCAGGAACCACTCGGACAGGTAAACACTGAAGCTTTCTTT. Translation gives CASSQEPLGQVNTEAFF. J is TRBJ1-1 and V is TRBV4-2; 7 nucleotides line up with TRBD1. The germline V gene encodes CDR1 LGHNA and CDR2 YNFKEQ. CDR3 size: 17 residues. V was clipped by 3 bases and J by 2 bases; unmatched bases: 12.

This chain uses TRBV19 with TRBJ1-4, with D hard to call. This CDR3 comprises 13 residues. Germline CDR1 reads LNHDA; CDR2 reads SQIVND (reference sequence). V was shortened by 7 bases and J by 8 bases, with 14 bases between the two germline ends. The CDR3 protein is CASTSRQTEKLFF. The CDR3 DNA is TGTGCCAGTACCTCACGACAAACAGAAAAACTGTTTTTT. The variable domain in full, completed from reference TRBV19 and TRBJ1-4, reads DGGITQSPKYLFRKEGQNVTLSCEQNLNHDAMYWYRQDPGQGLRLIYYSQIVNDFQKGDIAEGYSVSREKKESFPLTVTSAQKNPTAFYLCASTSRQTEKLFFGSGTQLSVL.

This clone was counted ten times or more. The chain uses TRBV29-1 and TRBJ1-1; 11 bases agree with TRBD1. V lost 6 bases and J lost 0; bases outside the gene matches: 9. This CDR3 comprises 16 residues. Germline assignment: CDR1 SQVTM and CDR2 ANQGSEA. The CDR3 protein is CSVAGTGGPMNTEAFF. Here the CDR3 DNA reads TGCAGCGTAGCCGGGACAGGGGGGCCGATGAACACTGAAGCTTTCTTT.

The chain has TRBV7-9 and TRBJ2-1, with 11 bases lining up with TRBD1. Germline V gene data show CDR1 as SEHNR and CDR2 as FQNEAQ (reference sequence). This CDR3 is built from 16 residues. Trimming at V came to 0 bases and at J to 3 bases, leaving 1 base not matched to a gene. The CDR3 nucleotides read TGTGCCAGCAGCTTAGCCGGGACAGGGGGCTACAATGAGCAGTTCTTC. This sequence encodes CASSLAGTGGYNEQFF.

The chain is built from TRBV6-2 or TRBV6-3 and TRBJ2-1, with TRBD2 matching over 7 bases. CDR3 length: 16 residues. V dropped 4 bases and J dropped 9; count of bases not matched to a gene: 15. Germline V lookup: CDR1 MNHEY, CDR2 SVGEGT. The CDR3 protein is CASSSLALPSWGEQFF. CDR3 in DNA: TGTGCCAGCAGTTCACTAGCGCTGCCTTCCTGGGGTGAGCAGTTCTTC.

The chain uses TRBV27 and TRBJ1-2; tentative D call: TRBD1 (6 bases). Per germline, CDR1 MNHEY and CDR2 SMNVEV (reference sequence). Trimming removed 4 bases at V and 3 bases at J, with 24 bases between. This CDR3 has 18 amino acids. Here the CDR3 reads CASSSRGGTGMDYYGYTF. CDR3 DNA sequence: TGTGCCAGCAGTTCGCGGGGGGGCACAGGGATGGATTACTATGGCTACACCTTC.

CDR3 nucleotide sequence: TGTGCCAGCAGTGAAGGGGGGGACAGGCCGAACACTGAAGCTTTCTTT. Its translation: CASSEGGDRPNTEAFF. The V gene is TRBV6-1, the J gene TRBJ1-1; 8 positions match TRBD1. J lost 1 base, V lost 1 base, and 5 bases had no gene match. The length of the CDR3 is 16 residues. Germline CDR1 is MNHNS and CDR2 is SASEGT.

The chain joins TRBV6-4 to TRBJ2-2, with D possibly TRBD1 on 6 matching bases. The CDR3 is 13 residues long. V gave up 7 bases and J gave up 5 bases, with 11 bases separating them. The V gene's germline CDR1 is MRHNA and CDR2 SNTAGT. For the CDR3, the DNA is TGTGCCAGCAAAGGGGGTCGGACCGGGGAGCTGTTTTTT. Protein: CASKGGRTGELFF.

The CDR3 region is CASSLSVFTEAFF. In DNA form, the CDR3 reads TGTGCCAGCAGCTTATCGGTATTCACTGAAGCTTTCTTT. The chain uses TRBV7-9 and TRBJ1-1; no definite D call. The germline V gene has CDR1 SEHNR and CDR2 FQNEAQ (reference sequence). V was clipped by 2 bases and J by 4 bases, with 8 bases between them. The CDR3 length is 13 residues.

V usage is TRBV11-3 and J usage is TRBJ2-2, with 11 nucleotides matching TRBD1. V was clipped by 5 bases and J by 7 bases; unmatched bases: 3. Germline values: CDR1 SGHNT, CDR2 YENEEA. The CDR3 runs 14 residues. The CDR3 sequence is CASSPGTGGGELFF. The CDR3 DNA sequence: TGTGCCAGCAGCCCCGGGACAGGGGGCGGGGAGCTGTTTTTT.

The gene calls are TRBV7-3 and TRBJ2-3, with a tentative D call TRBD1 (5 bases). CDR3 length equals 17 residues. Germline CDR1 and CDR2: SGHTA and FQGTGA. Trimming left V 1 base short and J 2 bases short, with 16 bases between. CDR3 loop: CASSLIGRGADTDTQYF. Here the CDR3 DNA reads TGTGCCAGCAGCTTAATTGGTAGGGGCGCAGACACAGATACGCAGTATTTT.

The chain recombines TRBV3-1 (or the pseudogene TRBV3-2) with TRBJ2-3; the D gene is possibly TRBD1 (7 bases). The CDR3 length is 17 residues. Deletions cut 3 bases from V and 3 bases from J, with 19 bases between. Germline V gene data show CDR1 as LGHDT and CDR2 as YNNKEL (reference sequence). The CDR3 DNA reads as TGTGCCAGCAGCCAGTCGACCCGGACAGGAGGGACAGATACGCAGTATTTT. Its translation: CASSQSTRTGGTDTQYF.

The J gene is TRBJ2-7, the V gene TRBV19; D perhaps matches TRBD1 (6 bases). From germline, CDR1 is LNHDA and CDR2 SQIVND (reference sequence). V shed 1 base and J shed 3 bases, with 10 bases lying between them. CDR3 length equals 14 residues. The CDR3 DNA sequence: TGTGCCAGTAGTATAGTAACGGACAGCTACGAGCAGTACTTC. It yields the protein CASSIVTDSYEQYF.

V and J are TRBV2 and TRBJ2-6; D gene ambiguous. Trimming removed 9 bases from V and 2 bases from J, with 8 bases in between. The CDR3 consists of 13 residues. Germline assignment: CDR1 SNHLY and CDR2 FYNNEI. CDR3 sequence (DNA): TGTGCCAGACAAGATGCTGGGGCCAACGTCCTGACTTTC. Translation gives CARQDAGANVLTF.

This sequence joins TRBV9 and TRBJ2-3; D possibly corresponds to TRBD2 (5 bases). Germline-derived CDR1 and CDR2 are SGDLS and YYNGEE. There are 14 residues in the CDR3. V lost 3 bases, J lost 0 bases, and 8 bases lay in between. The CDR3 here is CASSGTHSTDTQYF. In nucleotides, the CDR3 is TGTGCCAGCAGCGGGACTCATAGCACAGATACGCAGTATTTT.

The chain couples TRBV21-1 to TRBJ1-3; TRBD1, the table's D call, was not compared with the DNA. TRBV21-1 is reported as a pseudogene. The CDR3 length is 15 residues. The CDR3 region is CASTKTGGGGNTIYF. The CDR3 DNA follows: TGTGCCAGCACCAAGACAGGGGGCGGTGGAAACACCATATATTTT.

The CDR3 DNA reads as TGTGCCAGCTCACCACCGGGGGCTAACCAGCCCCAGCATTTT. Protein product: CASSPPGANQPQHF. The V call is TRBV18, the J call TRBJ1-5; D perhaps matches TRBD1 (6 bases). The CDR3 totals 14 residues. With 0 bases removed from V and 7 bases from J, the gap between germline ends came to 10 bases. Germline CDR1 is KGHSH and CDR2 is LQKENI.

The chain carries TRBV5-4 and TRBJ1-3, with 9 bases identical to TRBD1. The CDR3 is made up of 14 amino acids. CDR1 and CDR2 (germline): SGHNT, YYREEE (reference sequence). The J segment lost 8 bases and the V segment lost 4 bases, leaving 7 bases of the junction unmatched. CDR3 sequence reads: CASSTTGGEDTIYF. The CDR3 DNA reads TGTGCCAGCAGCACAACAGGGGGCGAAGACACCATATATTTT.

CDR3 in DNA: TGTGCCAGCTCAGGGACTCGGCTAAATGAGCAGTTCTTC. As protein: CASSGTRLNEQFF. The V and J genes are TRBV18 and TRBJ2-1; D may be TRBD2 (6 bases). V gave up 5 bases and J gave up 7 bases, with 12 bases separating them. Germline V gene lookup returns CDR1 KGHSH and CDR2 LQKENI. The CDR3 covers 13 residues.

The genes are TRBV27 and TRBJ2-1, with 7 nucleotides matching TRBD1. Germline assignment: CDR1 MNHEY and CDR2 SMNVEV (reference sequence). V lost 6 bases, J lost 2 bases, and 4 bases stayed unmatched. This CDR3 is 14 amino acids long. The CDR3 loop reads CASRPGQTYNEQFF. The CDR3 coding sequence is TGTGCCAGCAGGCCGGGACAGACCTACAATGAGCAGTTCTTC.

V gene TRBV7-2 combines with J gene TRBJ2-1; 9 nucleotides align to TRBD1. V gave up 5 bases and J gave up 7 bases; unmatched junction bases: 3. The CDR3 covers 13 residues. Germline V gene lookup returns CDR1 SGHTA and CDR2 FQGNSA. DNA of the CDR3: TGTGCCAGCAGCCTTGACAGGGGGAATGAGCAGTTCTTC. Protein sequence: CASSLDRGNEQFF.

Only a few counts were recorded for this clone. This chain links TRBV7-9 with TRBJ1-1, with 7 bases lining up with TRBD1. CDR3 length: 15 amino acids. CDR1 and CDR2 (germline): SEHNR, FQNEAQ (reference sequence). V shed 5 bases and J 5 bases; nucleotides not matched to a gene: 11. This CDR3 reads CASSDPSGGSTEAFF. DNA of the CDR3: TGTGCCAGCAGCGACCCATCAGGGGGTTCGACTGAAGCTTTCTTT.

CDR3 DNA sequence: TGCGCCAGCAGCTTGACAGGGAGCGGGGGTATGGCAGATACGCAGTATTTT. It is translated as CASSLTGSGGMADTQYF. The chain recombines TRBV5-1 with TRBJ2-3; TRBD2 matches 8 bases. The CDR3 has 17 amino acids. V lost 1 base, J lost 4 bases, and 11 bases stayed unmatched. Looked up from germline, CDR1 is SGHRS and CDR2 is YFSETQ.

V usage is TRBV4-2 and J usage is TRBJ1-6; 9 bases are a match to TRBD1. Germline V lookup: CDR1 LGHNA, CDR2 YNFKEQ. The CDR3 length is 16 residues. V shed 1 base and J 9 bases; nucleotides not matched to a gene: 7. Here the CDR3 reads CASSQVPGQGLSPLHF. The CDR3 DNA reads as TGTGCCAGCAGCCAAGTGCCGGGACAGGGCCTTTCACCCCTCCACTTT.